This T cell receptor (beta chain) is from a study of blood T cell repertoires in COVID-19. About the study: The study drew acute and convalescent COVID-19 samples from the United States, Italy and Spain. PBMCs, B-cell-depleted T cells, or T cells provided the cDNA or gDNA that made up the material.

Seattle's cohort entered during active infection and was followed longitudinally. Germline V CDR1 and CDR2: KGHSH, LQKENI. The V end was cut by 3 bases, the J end by 0 bases, with 6 bases between. The CDR3 covers 14 residues. The authors' processing: Reference gene primers were amplified, and this amplification served to estimate nucleated cell counts. Profiled with immunoSEQ multiplex PCR; TCRdb holds only in-frame clones, not every one. For V, J and clone size, that table is used; D and trimming come from the DNA. In the table there are about 180,000 clones, about 86% of which are singletons. To note about this clone: Other DNA sequences from this sample encode an identical CDR3 as well.

The receptor was derived from a woman between 65 and 79 years old with COVID-19, enrolled during active disease. The source material was peripheral blood. V gene TRBV18 combines with J gene TRBJ1-3; D uncertain. This CDR3 is CASSPSSSGNTIYF. The CDR3 DNA sequence: TGTGCCAGCTCACCTTCCTCCTCTGGAAACACCATATATTTT.